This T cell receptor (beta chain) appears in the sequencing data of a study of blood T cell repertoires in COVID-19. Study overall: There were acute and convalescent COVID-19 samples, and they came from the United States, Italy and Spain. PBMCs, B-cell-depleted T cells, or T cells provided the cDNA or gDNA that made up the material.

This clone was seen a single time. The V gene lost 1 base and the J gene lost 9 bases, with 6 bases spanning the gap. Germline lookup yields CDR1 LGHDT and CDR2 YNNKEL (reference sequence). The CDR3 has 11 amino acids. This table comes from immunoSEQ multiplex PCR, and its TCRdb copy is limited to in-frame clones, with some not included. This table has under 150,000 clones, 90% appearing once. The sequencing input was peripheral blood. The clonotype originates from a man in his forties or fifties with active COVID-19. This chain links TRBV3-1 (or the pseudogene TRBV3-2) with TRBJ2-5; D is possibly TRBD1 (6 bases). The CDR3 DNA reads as TGTGCCAGCAGCCAAGGGGGGCCCCAGTACTTC. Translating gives CASSQGGPQYF.